A selection of T cell receptor beta chains follows, all from one sample in a study of tumor-infiltrating lymphocytes in oesophageal squamous cell carcinoma. TCRdb recomputed calls from the PCR reads with MiXCR, one row per CDR3 protein. Of about 17,000 distinct CDR3 sequences listed, about 42% were seen once; the top ten hold about 19%. Sequenced input: normal esophageal tissue next to the tumor. Receptors were obtained from a female donor with esophageal squamous cell carcinoma. CDR3s include the opening cysteine and the closing phenylalanine or tryptophan. A D gene is named only where the DNA matches it firmly. Clone size, where shown, is once, few, many, or a class for clones that have expanded.

>TRBV7-2|TRBD2|.|TRBJ2-3
TGTGCCAGCGGCCGGACTAGCGGGAGAACCGGGGAGCTGTATTTT
CASGRTSGRTGELYF
>TRBV10-3|TRBD1|.|TRBJ2-7
TGTGCCATCAGTTCCGCCGGGACAGCGTCCTACGAGCAGTACTTC
CAISSAGTASYEQYF
>TRBV3-1|.|many|TRBJ1-2
TGTGCCAGCAGCCAATTGGGCAACTATGGCTACACCTTC
CASSQLGNYGYTF
>TRBV12-3/TRBV12-4|.|medium-sized|TRBJ2-1
TGTGCCAGCAGTTTACCCCAGGGGAACAATGAGCAGTTCTTC
CASSLPQGNNEQFF
>TRBV6-6|TRBD2|.|TRBJ2-3
TGTGCCAGCAGTTACGGGGGGGTGAGCACAGATACGCAGTATTTT
CASSYGGVSTDTQYF
>TRBV27|TRBD2|many|TRBJ2-3
TGTGCCAGCAGTTTGACTAGCGGGGGAGCAGATACGCAGTATTTT
CASSLTSGGADTQYF
>TRBV28|.|many|TRBJ1-5
TGTGCCAGCAGTCTCCCAACGCAGCCCCAGCATTTT
CASSLPTQPQHF
>TRBV7-3|TRBD2|.|TRBJ2-5
TGTGCCAGCAGCTTAGGGACTAGCTACAATGAGCAGTACTTC
CASSLGTSYNEQYF
>TRBV5-1|TRBD1|many|TRBJ2-3
TGCGCCAGCAGCTCCGGACAGGGCCGGTCGAGCACAGATACGCAGTATTTT
CASSSGQGRSSTDTQYF
>TRBV6-8|.|.|TRBJ2-7
TGTGCCAGCAGGACGCGGACAGCACCCAACGAGCAGTACTTC
CASRTRTAPNEQYF
>TRBV4-2|.|once|TRBJ2-6
TGTGCCAGCAGCCAAGCCTCTGGGGCCAACGTCCTGACTTTC
CASSQASGANVLTF
>TRBV7-3|.|many|TRBJ2-7
TGTGCCAGCAGCGCGCTCAGGGATGGTGAGCAGTACTTC
CASSALRDGEQYF
>TRBV7-6|TRBD2|.|TRBJ2-1
TGTGCCAGCAGCCGACGGACTAGCGGGGGGGCTGTTGAGCAGTTCTTC
CASSRRTSGGAVEQFF
>TRBV10-3|.|.|TRBJ2-5
TGTGCCATCAGTGAGTACACAGGACATATCCAAGAGACCCAGTACTTC
CAISEYTGHIQETQYF
>TRBV11-3|.|.|TRBJ2-5
TGTGCCAGCAGCCCAGCAGGGGTGGGAGAGACCCAGTACTTC
CASSPAGVGETQYF
>TRBV7-9|.|.|TRBJ2-1
TGTGCCAGCAGCTGGGACTACAATGAGCAGTTCTTC
CASSWDYNEQFF
>TRBV7-2|.|few|TRBJ2-7
TGTGCCAGCAGCTTAGGTGGGACCCACCTACCCAGCTACGAGCAGTACTTC
CASSLGGTHLPSYEQYF
>TRBV6-1|.|.|TRBJ2-3
TGTGCCAGCAGCCGCGGTCCCGGGGAGCTGTATTTT
CASSRGPGELYF
>TRBV28|.|.|TRBJ2-1
TGTGCCAGCAACGTTTTGGGTTTAAGCGAACTCCCCAATGAGCAGTTCTTC
CASNVLGLSELPNEQFF
>TRBV19|TRBD2|many|TRBJ2-1
TGTGCCAGTAGTATCGGGGGGAGCCTTCGAAATGAGCAGTTCTTC
CASSIGGSLRNEQFF
>TRBV7-2|TRBD2|.|TRBJ2-5
TGTGCCAGCAGCCGACTAGCGGGTACCCAAGAGACCCAGTACTTC
CASSRLAGTQETQYF
>TRBV6-1|.|many|TRBJ1-1
TGTGCCAGCAGTTATATGCGGGGAACTGAAGCTTTCTTT
CASSYMRGTEAFF
>TRBV10-3|TRBD2|few|TRBJ2-1
TGTGCCATCAGAATCGATAGCGGGGCCTACAATGAGCAGTTCTTC
CAIRIDSGAYNEQFF
>TRBV15|.|many|TRBJ2-5
TGTGCCACCAGCAGAGTCAGGGATTACGAGACCCAGTACTTC
CATSRVRDYETQYF
>TRBV7-2|.|few|TRBJ2-1
TGTGCCAGCAGCTTAGCTGGAGGGGCCTCCTACAATGAGCAGTTCTTC
CASSLAGGASYNEQFF
>TRBV28|.|many|TRBJ1-4
TGTGCCAGCAGTTTATTGGGTTACAGAGAAAAACTGTTTTTT
CASSLLGYREKLFF
>TRBV7-6|.|.|TRBJ1-1
TGTGCCAGCGGCAGTTACACTGAAGCTTTCTTT
CASGSYTEAFF
>TRBV5-5|.|.|TRBJ2-3
TGTGCCAGCAGCTCCGTTGGAGCGGAAAGCACAGATACGCAGTATTTT
CASSSVGAESTDTQYF
>TRBV7-8|.|large|TRBJ2-2
TGTGCCAGCAGGGGGCTAACCGGGGAGCTGTTTTTT
CASRGLTGELFF
>TRBV7-6|TRBD2|.|TRBJ2-1
TGTGCCAGCAGCTCCACCAGATCTAGCGGGAGCCTCAATGAGCAGTTCTTC
CASSSTRSSGSLNEQFF
>TRBV12-3/TRBV12-4|TRBD1|.|TRBJ1-4
TGTGCCAGCAGTTTAGGCGGCAGGGGGAAGGTGTTTTTT
CASSLGGRGKVFF
>TRBV7-2|TRBD1|.|TRBJ2-6
TGTGCCAGCAGCTTAAATCAAGGGGGCGCTGGGGCCAACGTCCTGACTTTC
CASSLNQGGAGANVLTF
>TRBV7-2|.|.|TRBJ2-7
TGTGCCAGCAGCTCGCCGGGCTACGAGCAGTACTTC
CASSSPGYEQYF
>TRBV7-9|.|medium-sized|TRBJ1-2
TGTGCCAGCAGCCTCCGCCCGGGACCTCACAACTATGGCTACACCTTC
CASSLRPGPHNYGYTF
>TRBV7-6|.|.|TRBJ2-7
TGTGCCAGCACCCCCGCCTGGGAGACCTACGAGCAGTACTTC
CASTPAWETYEQYF
>TRBV7-3|.|.|TRBJ2-1
TGTGCCAGCAGCTTAGGAAAAAATGAGCAGTTCTTC
CASSLGKNEQFF
>TRBV12-3/TRBV12-4|TRBD1|medium-sized|TRBJ2-3
TGTGCCAGCAGTTCCGGACAGGGGTACGCAGATACGCAGTATTTT
CASSSGQGYADTQYF
>TRBV11-2|.|.|TRBJ1-1
TGTGCCAGCAGCGTGAGAATGCAGGGTGAAGCTTTCTTT
CASSVRMQGEAFF
>TRBV27|TRBD2|medium-sized|TRBJ2-1
TGTGCCAGCAGCAGGGCGGGAGACTACAATGAGCAGTTCTTC
CASSRAGDYNEQFF
>TRBV7-2|.|.|TRBJ2-3
TGTGCCAGCAGCTCCTGGACGGATACGCAGTATTTT
CASSSWTDTQYF
>TRBV20-1|.|.|TRBJ1-5
TGCAGTGCTAGCCCAGGTCGGGGCAATCAGCCCCAGCATTTT
CSASPGRGNQPQHF
>TRBV12-3/TRBV12-4|.|many|TRBJ1-3
TGTGCCAGCAGTTTAGGTGGCAGGGGAAACACCATATATTTT
CASSLGGRGNTIYF
>TRBV20-1|TRBD1|.|TRBJ1-6
TGCAGTGCTAGAGACTTCGGACAGGCCGGCTCACCCCTCCACTTT
CSARDFGQAGSPLHF
>TRBV28|.|medium-sized|TRBJ2-7
TGTGCCAGCAAAGGGGTAACCTACGAGCAGTACTTC
CASKGVTYEQYF
>TRBV7-9|TRBD2|large|TRBJ2-1
TGTGCCAGCAGCTTAGGGGCGGGGGGGCCATACAATGAGCAGTTCTTC
CASSLGAGGPYNEQFF
>TRBV6-1|TRBD2|.|TRBJ2-5
TGTGCCAGCAGTGAAAACCCGGTAGCGGGGTTTAAAGAGACCCAGTACTTC
CASSENPVAGFKETQYF